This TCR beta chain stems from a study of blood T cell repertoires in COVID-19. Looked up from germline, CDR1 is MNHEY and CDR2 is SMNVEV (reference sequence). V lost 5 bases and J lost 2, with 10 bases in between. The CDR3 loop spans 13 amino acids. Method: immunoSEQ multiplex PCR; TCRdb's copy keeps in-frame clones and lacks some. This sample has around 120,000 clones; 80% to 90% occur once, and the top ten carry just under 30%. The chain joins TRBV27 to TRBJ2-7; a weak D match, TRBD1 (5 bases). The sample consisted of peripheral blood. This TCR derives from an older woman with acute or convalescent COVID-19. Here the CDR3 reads CASSPQEPYEQYF. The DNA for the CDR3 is TGTGCCAGCAGTCCACAGGAGCCCTACGAGCAGTACTTC.